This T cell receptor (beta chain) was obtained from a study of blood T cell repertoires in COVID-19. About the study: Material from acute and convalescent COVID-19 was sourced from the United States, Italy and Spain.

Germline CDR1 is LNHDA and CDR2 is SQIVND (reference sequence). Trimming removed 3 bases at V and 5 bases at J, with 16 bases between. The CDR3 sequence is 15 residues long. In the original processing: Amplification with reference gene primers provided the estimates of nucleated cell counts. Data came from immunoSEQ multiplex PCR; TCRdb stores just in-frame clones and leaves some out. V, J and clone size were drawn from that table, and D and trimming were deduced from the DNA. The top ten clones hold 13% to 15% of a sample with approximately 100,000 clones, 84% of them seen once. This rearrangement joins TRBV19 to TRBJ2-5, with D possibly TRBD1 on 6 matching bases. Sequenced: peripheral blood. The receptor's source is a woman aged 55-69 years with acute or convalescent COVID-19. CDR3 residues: CASSMGRGDTETQYF. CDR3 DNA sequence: TGTGCCAGTAGTATGGGCAGGGGAGATACGGAGACCCAGTACTTC. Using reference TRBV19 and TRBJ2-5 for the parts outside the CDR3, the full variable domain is DGGITQSPKYLFRKEGQNVTLSCEQNLNHDAMYWYRQDPGQGLRLIYYSQIVNDFQKGDIAEGYSVSREKKESFPLTVTSAQKNPTAFYLCASSMGRGDTETQYFGPGTRLLVL.